The present T cell receptor (beta chain) was sequenced within a study of blood T cells in healthy people across ages. Study-wide findings and caveats: Aged donors had fewer naive CD4+ cells and lower diversity than long-lived donors.

Using a J-beta primer mix together with a sample-barcoded 5' primer, a second PCR was run for about 6 to 12 cycles. A template-switch adaptor that had 12 random nucleotides put a tag on each cDNA molecule. TCRdb re-derived calls from the 5' RACE reads in MiXCR, one entry per CDR3 protein. The repertoire consists of about 540,000 distinct CDR3 sequences, with approximately 25% occurring once and the leading ten covering approximately 8.7%. Germline V lookup: CDR1 LGHNA, CDR2 YSLEER. The CDR3 totals 15 residues. Deletions cut 1 base from V and 3 bases from J, with 12 bases between. This clonotype has a handful of counts. Its specificity is unknown. The same data also contributed to another study, on T cells of mothers and their children.

The V call is TRBV4-3, the J call TRBJ1-1, with a possible D match to TRBD1 (6 bases). The sample comprised blood. The TCR sequence derives from a boy aged 10-17 years in good health. The CDR3 protein is CASSQVLGGDTEAFF. The CDR3 bases are TGCGCCAGCAGCCAAGTATTAGGGGGGGACACTGAAGCTTTCTTT.